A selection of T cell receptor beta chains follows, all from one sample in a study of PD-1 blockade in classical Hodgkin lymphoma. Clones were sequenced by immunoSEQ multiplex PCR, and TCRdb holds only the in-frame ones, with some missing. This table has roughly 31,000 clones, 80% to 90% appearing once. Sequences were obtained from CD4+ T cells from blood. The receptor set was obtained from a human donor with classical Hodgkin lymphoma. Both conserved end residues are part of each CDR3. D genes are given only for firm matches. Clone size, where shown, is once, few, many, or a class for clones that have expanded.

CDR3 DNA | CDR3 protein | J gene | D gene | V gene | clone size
TGTGCCAGCAGTCCCGGGACAGAGGGGTTCTCCTACGAGCAGTACTTC | CASSPGTEGFSYEQYF | TRBJ2-7 | TRBD1 | TRBV6-6 | .
TGTGCCAGCAGCTTGCCGGGGACTAGCCGATTAGGGCAGTACTTC | CASSLPGTSRLGQYF | TRBJ2-7 | TRBD2 | TRBV5-4 | .
TGTGCCAGCAGTCTGTCCAGGGGGTCTTCTGAAGCTTTCTTT | CASSLSRGSSEAFF | TRBJ1-1 | TRBD1 | TRBV7-3 | .
TGCGCCAGCAGCATCCGGACAGGGGCTGAAGAGACCCAGTACTTC | CASSIRTGAEETQYF | TRBJ2-5 | TRBD1 | TRBV5-1 | few
TGTGCCAGCAGCTTACCCCCCCACGAGCAGTACTTC | CASSLPPHEQYF | TRBJ2-7 | . | TRBV7-8 | .
TGCGCCAGCAGCTTGGTGGGCAACCGGAACACTGAAGCTTTCTTT | CASSLVGNRNTEAFF | TRBJ1-1 | . | TRBV5-1 | .
TGTGCCAGCAGCTTGGGTCGTTACGAGCAGTACTTC | CASSLGRYEQYF | TRBJ2-7 | . | TRBV5-6 | few
TGTGCCAGCAGCTTAGTCGCAGGGGGCGCCGATGAAAAACTGTTTTTT | CASSLVAGGADEKLFF | TRBJ1-4 | TRBD1 | TRBV7-2 | .
TGTGCCAGCAGCACAGGACAGGGGCGGGAGACCCAGTACTTC | CASSTGQGRETQYF | TRBJ2-5 | TRBD1 | TRBV11-1 | .
TGTGCCAGCAGTTCATTCCCTAGCGGGAGTTACGAGCAGTACTTC | CASSSFPSGSYEQYF | TRBJ2-7 | TRBD2 | TRBV28 | few
TGTGCCAGCAGCCCGGACGTGAACACTGAAGCTTTCTTT | CASSPDVNTEAFF | TRBJ1-1 | . | TRBV5-4 | .
TGTGCCAGCAGCCGTACAGGGGTTCGGCAAGAGACCCAGTACTTC | CASSRTGVRQETQYF | TRBJ2-5 | TRBD1 | TRBV7-2 | .
TGTGCCAGCTCACCAGAGAACGAGCAGTACTTC | CASSPENEQYF | TRBJ2-7 | . | TRBV18 | .
TGCGCCAGCAGCCAAGTTGGAGCGGGAACGTCCCCCTACAATGAGCAGTTCTTC | CASSQVGAGTSPYNEQFF | TRBJ2-1 | TRBD2 | TRBV4-3 | .
TGTGCCAGCAGTTTCTCGGTTCGGAGGAGGACCGGGGAGCAGTACTTC | CASSFSVRRRTGEQYF | TRBJ2-7 | . | TRBV28 | .
TGTGCCAGCAGCTTGGCGGGAGCGTCCCAAGAGACCCAGTACTTC | CASSLAGASQETQYF | TRBJ2-5 | . | TRBV5-4 | .
TGTGCCAGCAGGGGAGCGGGACTAGCGGGAGTCCAGTACTTC | CASRGAGLAGVQYF | TRBJ2-7 | TRBD2 | TRBV28 | .
TGTGCCAGCAGTCCCTATGAGTCCACTGAAGCTTTCTTT | CASSPYESTEAFF | TRBJ1-1 | . | TRBV28 | .
TGTGCCAGCAGCGTAGCAGGGGCCTCTAGAAACTATGGCTACACCTTC | CASSVAGASRNYGYTF | TRBJ1-2 | . | TRBV9 | .